Listed here is a single TCR beta chain. The data originate from a study of technical replicates of blood from a handful of donors. After removal of 11 bases from V and 3 bases from J, the junction contained 12 bases not matched to a gene. CDR1 and CDR2 (germline): ENHRY, SYGVKD. The CDR3 spans 14 residues. Assay: immunoSEQ multiplex PCR; the TCRdb copy retains only in-frame clones and omits some. The sample records some 80,000 clones, 95% to 97% being singletons. This sequence originates from a human donor in good health. The sequencing sample was made of T cells isolated from PBMCs. V is TRBV10-3 and J is TRBJ2-5; 7 bases are shared with TRBD2. CDR3 in DNA: TGTGCCGTATACAGCGGGACTCTAAAAGAGACCCAGTACTTC. Its protein is CAVYSGTLKETQYF.